One sample yielded the 17 T cell receptor beta chains listed below, sequenced in a study of cytomegalovirus exposure and HLA in healthy donors. Primers for the PCR totalled 60 Vbeta and 13 Jbeta. Produced via immunoSEQ multiplex PCR; TCRdb's table is partial and in-frame only. The repertoire includes more than 95,000 clones, 75% to 80% of them detected once, and approximately 5% sits in the top ten. Sequencing input: PBMCs. The receptors derive from a man aged 60-69 years in good health and CMV-seropositive.

This clone was seen only a few times. The chain carries TRBV7-9 and TRBJ2-7, with 14 bases lining up with TRBD2. The CDR3 sequence is 16 residues long. Germline V lookup: CDR1 SEHNR, CDR2 FQNEAQ (reference sequence). J gave up 5 bases and V 3 bases, and 6 bases lay outside the gene matches. CDR3 bases: TGTGCCAGCAGCTTGACTAGCGGGGGGGCTGGTGACGAGCAGTACTTC. It specifies CASSLTSGGAGDEQYF.

The chain carries TRBV4-2 and TRBJ1-2; 11 nucleotides agree with TRBD1. With 1 base clipped from V and 8 bases from J, the junction kept 6 bases outside the gene matches. In germline, CDR1 is LGHNA, CDR2 YNFKEQ. The CDR3 loop spans 15 amino acids. The CDR3 sequence: CASSQGDRGSTGYTF. The CDR3 nucleotides read TGTGCCAGCAGCCAAGGGGACAGGGGGTCAACGGGCTACACCTTC.

The chain uses TRBV7-9 and TRBJ1-1, with a tentative D call TRBD1 (6 bases). The germline V and J ends were trimmed by 6 bases and 11 bases, with 16 bases remaining between them. There are 12 residues in the CDR3. The germline gives CDR1 SEHNR, CDR2 FQNEAQ (reference sequence). This chain's CDR3 is CASSFRGLIAFF. The CDR3 DNA sequence: TGTGCCAGCAGTTTCAGGGGTCTAATCGCTTTCTTT.

The genes are TRBV4-2 and TRBJ1-6, with 9 positions matching TRBD1. V gave up 3 bases and J gave up 7 bases; unmatched junction bases: 7. Germline V gene data show CDR1 as LGHNA and CDR2 as YNFKEQ. The length of the CDR3 is 16 residues. CDR3 amino acids: CASSQGTGSGNSPLHF. Written as DNA, the CDR3 is TGTGCCAGCAGCCAGGGGACAGGGTCAGGCAATTCACCCCTCCACTTT.

V and J are TRBV7-2 and TRBJ2-5; D is possibly TRBD2 (6 bases). V lost 4 bases to trimming and J lost 0 bases, with 12 bases between them. The CDR3 runs to 15 residues. The germline V gene encodes CDR1 SGHTA and CDR2 FQGNSA. The CDR3 sequence: CASSWRGSYQETQYF. CDR3 nucleotide sequence: TGTGCCAGCAGCTGGAGGGGATCGTACCAAGAGACCCAGTACTTC.

The rearrangement links TRBV5-1 to TRBJ1-6; a weak D match, TRBD1 (6 bases). CDR3 length: 16 amino acids. Germline assignment: CDR1 SGHRS and CDR2 YFSETQ. V was clipped by 4 bases and J by 5 bases, with 16 bases between them. The CDR3 region is CASSTPLGQNNSPLHF. The DNA for the CDR3 is TGCGCCAGCAGCACCCCCCTGGGACAAAATAATTCACCCCTCCACTTT.

V gene TRBV6-1 combines with J gene TRBJ1-5; perhaps TRBD1 as D (6 bases). The CDR3 covers 13 residues. Trimming stripped 6 bases from V and 0 bases from J, with 6 bases between. CDR1 MNHNS and CDR2 SASEGT come from the germline V gene. The CDR3 loop is CASRDSSNQPQHF. The CDR3 DNA reads TGTGCCAGCAGGGACAGTAGCAATCAGCCCCAGCATTTT.

This clone is labeled medium-sized. V gene TRBV13 combines with J gene TRBJ1-6, with TRBD1 as a possible D gene (6 bases). Germline values: CDR1 PRHDT, CDR2 FYEKMQ (reference sequence). V was shortened by 6 bases and J by 10 bases, with 25 bases between the two germline ends. The length of the CDR3 is 17 residues. The CDR3 is CASRARGAEKRRSPLHF. The DNA for the CDR3 is TGTGCCAGCAGGGCCCGGGGGGCGGAGAAAAGACGGTCACCCCTCCACTTT.

V and J are TRBV5-1 and TRBJ2-1, with 11 bases identical to TRBD1. The germline V gene has CDR1 SGHRS and CDR2 YFSETQ. V was clipped by 0 bases and J by 7 bases; unmatched bases: 6. CDR3 length: 16 residues. CDR3 coding DNA: TGCGCCAGCAGCTTGGGCTGGACAGGGGGCCAAAATGAGCAGTTCTTC. Amino acid sequence: CASSLGWTGGQNEQFF.

The chain joins TRBV28 to TRBJ2-5; D gene uncertain. Germline CDR1 is MDHEN and CDR2 is SYDVKM. With 6 bases removed from V and 0 bases from J, the gap between germline ends came to 8 bases. The CDR3 is made up of 13 amino acids. In DNA, the CDR3 is TGTGCCAGCAGGCGCGGAAACCAAGAGACCCAGTACTTC. Translating gives CASRRGNQETQYF. Based on the CDR3 plus reference TRBV28 and TRBJ2-5, the full variable domain is DVKVTQSSRYLVKRTGEKVFLECVQDMDHENMFWYRQDPGLGLRLIYFSYDVKMKEKGDIPEGYSVSREKKERFSLILESASTNQTSMYLCASRRGNQETQYFGPGTRLLVL.

The chain employs TRBV6-1 and TRBJ2-7; D is perhaps TRBD2 (6 bases). Germline CDR1 MNHNS, CDR2 SASEGT. The V end was cut by 5 bases, the J end by 3 bases, with 11 bases between. The CDR3 extends over 13 amino acids. The CDR3 DNA follows: TGTGCCAGCAGTCCAACTAGCCTCTACGAGCAGTACTTC. Protein: CASSPTSLYEQYF.

This clone was observed a single time. Here the CDR3 reads CASSQVLAGGYNEQFF. CDR3 in DNA: TGCGCCAGCAGCCAAGTTCTAGCGGGGGGTTACAATGAGCAGTTCTTC. This chain links TRBV4-3 with TRBJ2-1; 11 bases line up with TRBD2. V lost 1 base and J lost 4; bases outside the gene matches: 3. CDR3 length: 16 residues. Germline V lookup: CDR1 LGHNA, CDR2 YSLEER.

This chain links TRBV5-1 with TRBJ2-2, with D tentatively TRBD2 (5 bases). CDR3 length: 14 amino acids. The V end was cut by 1 base, the J end by 6 bases, with 10 bases between. The germline gives CDR1 SGHRS, CDR2 YFSETQ. This CDR3 reads CASSLKGSPGELFF. CDR3 bases: TGCGCCAGCAGCTTGAAAGGGAGTCCCGGGGAGCTGTTTTTT. The full variable domain, completed using reference TRBV5-1 and TRBJ2-2, is KAGVTQTPRYLIKTRGQQVTLSCSPISGHRSVSWYQQTPGQGLQFLFEYFSETQRNKGNFPGRFSGRQFSNSRSEMNVSTLELGDSALYLCASSLKGSPGELFFGEGSRLTVL.

The chain employs TRBV5-6 and TRBJ2-3, with 7 bases aligning to TRBD2. The CDR3 runs to 16 residues. In germline, CDR1 is SGHDT, CDR2 YYEEEE. V lost 0 bases and J lost 1; bases outside the gene matches: 5. The CDR3 is CASSLARGGGTDTQYF. CDR3 sequence (DNA): TGTGCCAGCAGCTTGGCACGCGGGGGAGGCACAGATACGCAGTATTTT.

To note about this clone: One junction end disagrees with the germline gene, perhaps due to a read error. The rearrangement uses TRBV7-9 and TRBJ2-1, with 10 positions matching TRBD2. Germline-derived CDR1 and CDR2 are SEHNR and FQNEAQ (reference sequence). This CDR3 is built from 17 residues. Here the CDR3 DNA reads TGTTCCAGCAGCCTTACCCGGACTAGCGGATCCTACAATGAGCAGTTCTTC. It yields the protein CSSSLTRTSGSYNEQFF.

The gene calls are TRBV7-2 and TRBJ2-4, with TRBD2 matching 8 bases. There are 16 residues in the CDR3. After removal of 2 bases from V and 6 bases from J, the junction contained 9 bases not matched to a gene. CDR1 and CDR2 from the germline V gene are SGHTA and FQGNSA. The DNA of the CDR3 is TGTGCCAGCAGCTTATCGTTGGTCGGGGGGGGAAACATTCAGTACTTC. It yields the protein CASSLSLVGGGNIQYF.

This clone has just one count. This sequence joins TRBV28 and TRBJ2-2, with D tentatively TRBD2 (7 bases). The CDR3 consists of 16 residues. Between the trimmed V and J ends, which lost 4 bases and 1 base, there was a span of 13 bases. Looked up from germline, CDR1 is MDHEN and CDR2 is SYDVKM. The CDR3 here is CASSSLGGQNTGELFF. DNA of the CDR3: TGTGCCAGCAGTTCCCTGGGGGGGCAGAACACCGGGGAGCTGTTTTTT.